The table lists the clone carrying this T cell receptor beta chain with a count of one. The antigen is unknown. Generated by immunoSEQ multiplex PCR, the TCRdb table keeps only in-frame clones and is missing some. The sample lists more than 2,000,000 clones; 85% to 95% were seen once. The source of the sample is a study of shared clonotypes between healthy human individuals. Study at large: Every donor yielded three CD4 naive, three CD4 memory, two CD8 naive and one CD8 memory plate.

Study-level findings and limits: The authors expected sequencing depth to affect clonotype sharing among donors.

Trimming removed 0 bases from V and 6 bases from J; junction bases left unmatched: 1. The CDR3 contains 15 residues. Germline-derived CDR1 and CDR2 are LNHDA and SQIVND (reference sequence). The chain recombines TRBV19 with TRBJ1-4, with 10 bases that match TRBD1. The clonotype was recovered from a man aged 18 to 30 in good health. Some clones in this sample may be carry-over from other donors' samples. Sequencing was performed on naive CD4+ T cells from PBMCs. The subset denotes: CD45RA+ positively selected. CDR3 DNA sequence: TGTGCCAGTAGTATAGAGACAGGGGGCGATGAAAAACTGTTTTTT. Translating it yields CASSIETGGDEKLFF.